A selection of T cell receptor beta chains follows, all from one sample in a study of cytomegalovirus exposure and HLA in healthy donors. Assay used: immunoSEQ multiplex PCR; TCRdb lists only in-frame clones, some missing. This table has roughly 43,000 clones, approximately 60% appearing once. The sequenced sample was PBMCs. These receptors all come from a human donor in good health. Each CDR3 is given with its conserved first and last residue. The D gene is left open where the match is weak. Some rows have no size entry. The others give once, few or many, or a class for an expanded clone.

length	size	D	J	V	CDR3
13	.	.	TRBJ1-1	TRBV5-1	CASRDTQNTEAFF
16	.	TRBD2	TRBJ2-4	TRBV5-4	CASSFGALIAGNIQYF
11	.	.	TRBJ1-3	TRBV6-1	CASRAGNTIYF
15	few	.	TRBJ2-3	TRBV6-6	CASRFTDREVDTQYF
12	few	.	TRBJ1-1	TRBV30	CAYWAGAAEAFF
15	.	TRBD1	TRBJ1-5	TRBV7-6	CASSLHRGTTQPQHF
14	.	.	TRBJ1-2	TRBV6-6	CASTPVKGEGGYTF
14	.	.	TRBJ2-7	TRBV19	CASGRRDRSYEQYF
14	.	.	TRBJ1-1	TRBV19	CASSVSGEGTEAFF
14	.	TRBD1	TRBJ1-2	TRBV7-9	CASSFPGQGYGYTF
17	few	TRBD2	TRBJ2-1	TRBV7-8	CASSQLLASGGYNEQFF
12	.	.	TRBJ2-7	TRBV29-1	CSVVHGLYEQYF
14	.	.	TRBJ1-6	TRBV30	CAWSVERDNSPLHF
14	.	TRBD1	TRBJ2-5	TRBV18	CASSPGQGHETQYF
13	.	.	TRBJ1-3	TRBV6-5	CASSSGNGNTIYF
12	.	.	.	TRBV30	CAWRRQNYEQYF
13	.	.	TRBJ1-1	TRBV30	CAWSVGGDTEAFF
16	.	TRBD1	TRBJ1-2	TRBV4-1	CASSPTDRAFSYGYTF
13	.	TRBD1	TRBJ2-3	TRBV5-6	CASSVQGTDTQYF
16	.	TRBD1	TRBJ2-7	TRBV5-4	CASSLGDRGPSYEQYF
14	.	TRBD2	TRBJ2-7	TRBV7-6	CASSLRTSSGEQYF
19	few	TRBD2	TRBJ2-2	TRBV5-4	CASSSPTSGGFGNTGELFF
14	.	TRBD1	TRBJ1-5	TRBV7-2	CASSPGQDIQPQHF
13	few	.	TRBJ1-5	TRBV28	CASSFGSNQPQHF
14	once	TRBD1	TRBJ1-2	TRBV19	CASSPRQGGYGYTF
18	.	TRBD1	TRBJ1-6	TRBV15	CATSRDPLTGGWDSPLHF
18	few	TRBD2	TRBJ2-3	TRBV4-1	CASSYRFLLAAGGDTQYF
18	once	.	TRBJ2-1	TRBV5-1	CASSGGTEGGGQRSEQFF
14	.	.	TRBJ2-7	TRBV7-9	CASSYGSSVYEQYF
16	.	.	TRBJ1-5	TRBV21-1	CASSAHRGPGNQPQHF
11	.	.	TRBJ2-5	TRBV28	CASLQGETQYF
13	.	.	TRBJ2-1	TRBV18	CASSPGTYNEQFF
17	.	.	TRBJ2-2	TRBV4-2	CASSPLGWGQHTGELFF
14	.	TRBD1	TRBJ2-7	TRBV7-9	CASSAGTGGLEQYF
14	.	.	TRBJ2-7	TRBV5-1	CASSLGGSSYEQYF
14	once	TRBD1	TRBJ2-5	TRBV7-2	CASRRTGTQETQYF
14	once	TRBD1	TRBJ1-6	TRBV5-5	CASSLGQGNSPLHF
14	.	.	TRBJ1-4	TRBV5-1	CASRQESTPEKLFF
15	few	.	TRBJ2-2	TRBV18	CASSPRGVNTGELFF
14	.	.	TRBJ1-3	TRBV30	CAWSVGGSGNTIYF
15	.	TRBD1	TRBJ1-2	TRBV18	CASSRGQPRGGGYTF
15	.	.	TRBJ2-1	TRBV7-2	CASSLVRDTYNEQFF
14	.	.	TRBJ1-3	TRBV30	CAWSTGIPGNTIYF
15	once	TRBD1	TRBJ2-7	TRBV6-1	CASSEVGQGAYEQYF
15	.	TRBD1	TRBJ1-6	TRBV5-4	CASRTGVETDSPLHF
14	.	.	TRBJ2-7	TRBV7-2	CASSFGVGALEQYF
14	.	.	TRBJ1-2	TRBV5-6	CASSRRGSNYGYTF
15	.	TRBD1	TRBJ1-4	TRBV7-9	CASNRQGTANEKLFF
15	.	TRBD2	TRBJ2-1	TRBV10-1	CASSLRGGPTNEQFF
15	few	TRBD1	TRBJ1-5	TRBV18	CASSEGQGGNQPQHF
13	.	.	TRBJ1-1	TRBV11-2	CASSSSQGGEAFF